These 28 T cell receptor beta chains came from one sample sequenced in a study of OX40 agonist ivuxolimab in advanced cancers. The assay was immunoSEQ multiplex PCR, and TCRdb's table has in-frame clones only and misses some. The table shows 70,000 to 90,000 clones, with approximately 88% occurring only once. This material consisted of CD4+ or CD8+ T cells sorted from blood, taken in a trial of the OX40 agonist ivuxolimab. Receptors were obtained from an adult with an advanced solid tumor such as melanoma, head and neck, liver or kidney cancer.

The chain links TRBV12-5 to TRBJ2-1; 8 bases are shared with TRBD1. Unmatched junction bases numbered 3, after V lost 3 bases and J lost 2 bases. This CDR3 spans 15 amino acids. The germline gives CDR1 LGHNT, CDR2 FRNRAP. The DNA for the CDR3 is TGTGCTAGTGGTTTTTTGACAGGGGCCTACAATGAGCAGTTCTTC. Amino acid sequence: CASGFLTGAYNEQFF.

This clone showed up just a few times. V gene TRBV6-1 combines with J gene TRBJ1-5; D perhaps matches TRBD1 (5 bases). This CDR3 spans 14 amino acids. Per germline, CDR1 MNHNS and CDR2 SASEGT. The V end was cut by 1 base, the J end by 6 bases, with 10 bases between. The CDR3 loop is CASSEDLGTQPQHF. In nucleotides, the CDR3 is TGTGCCAGCAGTGAAGATCTGGGGACTCAGCCCCAGCATTTT.

The chain has TRBV5-1 and TRBJ2-2; 7 positions match TRBD2. CDR1 and CDR2 (germline): SGHRS, YFSETQ. The CDR3 has 15 amino acids. Losses at the gene ends were 4 bases for V and 4 bases for J; bases not matched to a gene: 7. The CDR3 reads CASSGRGKTTGELFF. CDR3 sequence (DNA): TGCGCCAGCAGCGGGAGGGGCAAGACCACCGGGGAGCTGTTTTTT. Full variable domain (rest looked up from reference TRBV5-1 and TRBJ2-2): KAGVTQTPRYLIKTRGQQVTLSCSPISGHRSVSWYQQTPGQGLQFLFEYFSETQRNKGNFPGRFSGRQFSNSRSEMNVSTLELGDSALYLCASSGRGKTTGELFFGEGSRLTVL.

The chain joins TRBV5-6 to TRBJ2-7, with D perhaps matching TRBD1 or TRBD2 (6 bases each). Per germline, CDR1 SGHDT and CDR2 YYEEEE. The CDR3 is 15 residues long. V was trimmed by 4 bases and J by 3 bases, leaving 17 bases between them. CDR3 coding DNA: TGTGCCAGCAGCCATAGGACGGGGGCGCGCTACGAGCAGTACTTC. Its translation: CASSHRTGARYEQYF.

This clone was counted only a few times. The chain is built from TRBV6-5 and TRBJ2-7; D is undetermined. The germline gives CDR1 MNHEY, CDR2 SVGAGI. Deletions cut 2 bases from V and 6 bases from J, with 5 bases between. The CDR3 length is 11 residues. The CDR3 reads CASSYLTEQYF. Written as DNA, the CDR3 is TGTGCCAGCAGTTACCTCACCGAGCAGTACTTC.

This sequence joins TRBV7-3 and TRBJ1-5; D may be TRBD1 (5 bases). Germline loops: CDR1 SGHTA, CDR2 FQGTGA. CDR3 length equals 18 residues. Between the trimmed V and J ends, which lost 6 bases and 0 bases, there was a span of 21 bases. CDR3 sequence reads: CASRHRQQSPDSNQPQHF. The CDR3 DNA is TGTGCCAGCAGACACAGACAGCAATCCCCGGATAGCAATCAGCCCCAGCATTTT.

The chain employs TRBV6-5 and TRBJ1-5; no reliable D call. CDR3 length: 13 amino acids. The V gene lost 6 bases and the J gene lost 9 bases, with 15 bases spanning the gap. CDR1 is MNHEY and CDR2 is SVGAGI in the germline V gene. The CDR3 nucleotides read TGTGCCAGCAGCCAACAGAGAAATGGGCCCCAGCATTTT. This translates into CASSQQRNGPQHF.

This sequence joins TRBV27 and TRBJ1-5; D gene unclear. V was pared by 2 bases and J by 0 bases, with 11 bases between. CDR1 is MNHEY and CDR2 is SMNVEV in the germline V gene (reference sequence). The CDR3 length is 16 residues. The CDR3 loop is CASSLTPDNSNQPQHF. The CDR3 bases are TGTGCCAGCAGTTTAACGCCAGATAATAGCAATCAGCCCCAGCATTTT.

The rearrangement links TRBV10-1 to TRBJ2-3, with 14 bases fitting TRBD2. The J segment lost 5 bases and the V segment lost 5 bases, leaving 3 bases of the junction unmatched. The CDR3 totals 15 residues. From germline, CDR1 is WNHNN and CDR2 SYGVQD (reference sequence). CDR3 in DNA: TGCGCCAGCAGTCGACTAGCGGGAGGGGTAGATACGCAGTATTTT. This gives the protein CASSRLAGGVDTQYF.

The chain employs TRBV28 and TRBJ1-2; perhaps TRBD1 as D (5 bases). Germline V gene data show CDR1 as MDHEN and CDR2 as SYDVKM. V lost 6 bases and J 0 bases, leaving 14 bases between the germline ends. CDR3 length: 15 amino acids. CDR3 DNA sequence: TGTGCCAGCAGCTCCGGGGGGGTAACTAACTATGGCTACACCTTC. Encoded protein: CASSSGGVTNYGYTF.

This chain joins TRBV7-6 and TRBJ1-3, with a tentative D call TRBD1 (5 bases). Trimming removed 1 base from V and 2 bases from J, with 9 bases in between. Germline CDR1 is SGHVS and CDR2 is FNYEAQ. The CDR3 runs 15 residues. DNA for the CDR3: TGTGCCAGCAGCTTAGGCAGGGTTGCTGGAAACACCATATATTTT. Translation gives CASSLGRVAGNTIYF.

This chain links TRBV19 with TRBJ1-1, with D unclear. With 7 bases removed from V and 0 bases from J, the gap between germline ends came to 12 bases. Germline V gives CDR1 LNHDA, CDR2 SQIVND (reference sequence). The length of the CDR3 is 14 residues. The CDR3 spells CASNPDNLNTEAFF. In nucleotides, the CDR3 is TGTGCCAGTAACCCCGACAACTTGAACACTGAAGCTTTCTTT.

The gene calls are TRBV6-5 and TRBJ2-5; 8 bases are shared with TRBD1. The DNA end is a closer match to TRBJ2-7, so the J assignment may be wrong. The CDR3 has 14 residues. Germline V gene sequence: CDR1 MNHEY, CDR2 SVGAGI. The CDR3 sequence is CASINQGAPSEQYF. In DNA, the CDR3 is TGTGCCAGCATCAATCAGGGGGCTCCCTCCGAGCAGTACTTC.

J is TRBJ2-2 and V is TRBV5-1; TRBD1 aligns across 9 bases. CDR1 and CDR2 (germline): SGHRS, YFSETQ. The V segment lost 5 bases and the J segment 0 bases; nucleotides outside the gene matches: 20. The length of the CDR3 is 21 residues. Here the CDR3 reads CASRSITGTGSFKTNTGELFF. For the CDR3, the DNA is TGCGCCAGCAGATCTATCACCGGGACAGGGTCCTTCAAGACGAACACCGGGGAGCTGTTTTTT.

The rearrangement joins TRBV7-9 to TRBJ1-4; the D is unclear. Germline V gene lookup returns CDR1 SEHNR and CDR2 FQNEAQ (reference sequence). The CDR3 is 14 amino acids. Trimming removed 4 bases at V and 3 bases at J, with 9 bases between. The DNA of the CDR3 is TGTGCCAGCAGCTCAACGTGGTCTAATGAAAAACTGTTTTTT. This gives the protein CASSSTWSNEKLFF.

The chain employs TRBV11-3 and TRBJ2-7; D gene ambiguous. The CDR3 sequence is 15 residues long. Trimming removed 0 bases from V and 0 bases from J, with 9 bases in between. The germline V gene has CDR1 SGHNT and CDR2 YENEEA. Here the CDR3 reads CASSLDLGSSYEQYF. CDR3 DNA: TGTGCCAGCAGCTTAGATCTTGGCAGCTCCTACGAGCAGTACTTC.

This sequence joins TRBV10-3 and TRBJ2-2, with 8 bases that match TRBD2. There are 14 residues in the CDR3. V shed 6 bases, J shed 8 bases, and the junction held 8 bases outside the gene matches. Germline values: CDR1 ENHRY, CDR2 SYGVKD. CDR3 loop: CAISGLADEGELFF. Here the CDR3 DNA reads TGTGCCATCAGCGGACTAGCTGATGAGGGGGAGCTGTTTTTT.

This chain joins TRBV19 and TRBJ2-5; tentative D call: TRBD1 (5 bases). Per the germline V gene, CDR1 is LNHDA and CDR2 is SQIVND (reference sequence). CDR3 size: 16 residues. V lost 0 bases to trimming and J lost 5 bases, with 16 bases between them. The CDR3 here is CASSIDQAGWMETQYF. The CDR3 bases are TGTGCCAGTAGTATAGATCAAGCAGGGTGGATGGAGACCCAGTACTTC.

This chain connects TRBV27 to TRBJ2-3; no reliable D call. Per germline, CDR1 MNHEY and CDR2 SMNVEV (reference sequence). Trimming took off 8 bases at V and 3 bases at J, with 9 bases between the two ends. The CDR3 length is 12 residues. Here the CDR3 reads CASGLVTDTQYF. In DNA, the CDR3 is TGTGCCAGCGGCTTAGTGACAGATACGCAGTATTTT.

The chain uses TRBV4-1 and TRBJ2-7; 7 positions match TRBD1. From germline, CDR1 is MGHRA and CDR2 YSYEKL. V shed 1 base and J 4 bases; nucleotides not matched to a gene: 4. The CDR3 extends over 14 amino acids. CDR3 DNA: TGCGCCAGCAGCCAAGGGGGGACAGTGTACGAGCAGTACTTC. As protein: CASSQGGTVYEQYF.

The chain combines TRBV7-6 with TRBJ2-2, with 9 bases that match TRBD1. CDR1 and CDR2 (germline): SGHVS, FNYEAQ. CDR3 length equals 15 residues. J lost 7 bases, V lost 4 bases, and 7 bases had no gene match. CDR3 sequence reads: CASSSFTGGSGELFF. The CDR3 nucleotides are TGTGCCAGCAGCTCATTCACAGGGGGCAGCGGGGAGCTGTTTTTT.

This clone was observed a single time. The chain has TRBV25-1 and TRBJ2-6; unclear D gene. The germline gives CDR1 MGHDK, CDR2 SYGVNS. V lost 11 bases and J lost 4, with 15 bases in between. The CDR3 runs to 14 residues. In nucleotides, the CDR3 is TGTGCCGCAGGCGATGCGGAAGGGGCCAACGTCCTGACTTTC. Amino acid sequence: CAAGDAEGANVLTF.

V and J are TRBV19 and TRBJ2-7; TRBD2 agrees at 7 bases. V shed 5 bases, J shed 0 bases, and the junction held 4 bases outside the gene matches. The V gene's germline CDR1 is LNHDA and CDR2 SQIVND (reference sequence). The CDR3 length is 14 residues. As DNA, the CDR3 is TGTGCCAGTAGTCGCGGACTAGACTCCTACGAGCAGTACTTC. This codes for CASSRGLDSYEQYF. Supplemented by reference TRBV19 and TRBJ2-7, the full variable domain reads DGGITQSPKYLFRKEGQNVTLSCEQNLNHDAMYWYRQDPGQGLRLIYYSQIVNDFQKGDIAEGYSVSREKKESFPLTVTSAQKNPTAFYLCASSRGLDSYEQYFGPGTRLTVT.

The chain recombines TRBV6-6 with TRBJ2-3; tentatively, D is TRBD1 (6 bases). V was trimmed by 5 bases and J by 4 bases, leaving 13 bases between them. This CDR3 region has 14 residues. The germline V gene encodes CDR1 MNHNY and CDR2 SVGAGI (reference sequence). The CDR3: CASSLSDSADTQYF. Written as DNA, the CDR3 is TGTGCCAGCAGTCTCTCGGACAGCGCAGATACGCAGTATTTT.

This chain connects TRBV9 to TRBJ2-1; 11 nucleotides match TRBD2. Germline loops: CDR1 SGDLS, CDR2 YYNGEE. V was pared by 4 bases and J by 4 bases, with 7 bases of the junction left unmatched. The CDR3 has 16 amino acids. DNA of the CDR3: TGTGCCAGCAGCCTCGCCGGGACTAGCGGTTACAATGAGCAGTTCTTC. Its translation: CASSLAGTSGYNEQFF.

V and J are TRBV13 and TRBJ2-1, with TRBD1 as a possible D gene (5 bases). V lost 6 bases, J lost 9 bases, and 6 bases lay in between. Germline V lookup: CDR1 PRHDT, CDR2 FYEKMQ (reference sequence). This CDR3 contains 10 residues. The chain's CDR3 is CASRGLEQFF. CDR3 nucleotide sequence: TGTGCCAGCAGGGGGCTTGAGCAGTTCTTC.

This chain connects TRBV29-1 to TRBJ1-1; perhaps TRBD1 as D (5 bases). Germline V CDR1 and CDR2: SQVTM, ANQGSEA. The CDR3 sequence is 11 residues long. The CDR3 region has the DNA TGCACCTATGGGGGGGAGGCTGAAGCTTTCTTT. Protein: CTYGGEAEAFF.

The CDR3 loop is CAWSRAAGTEAFF. In DNA form, the CDR3 reads TGTGCCTGGAGTAGGGCGGCTGGGACTGAAGCTTTCTTT. This chain joins TRBV30 and TRBJ1-1; D not certain. CDR1 is GTSNPN and CDR2 is SVGIG in the germline V gene (reference sequence). The CDR3 is made up of 13 amino acids. The V gene lost 2 bases and the J gene lost 5 bases, with 12 bases spanning the gap.